The T cell receptor beta chain described here comes from a study of response to subunit inactivated influenza vaccine. CDR3 length equals 14 residues. The V and J ends lost 5 bases and 3 bases respectively, with 14 bases between them. The V gene's germline CDR1 is SGHTA and CDR2 FQGNSA. From the RT-PCR reads, TCRdb called clonotypes with MiXCR, one entry per CDR3 protein. The sample records a few hundred thousand distinct CDR3 sequences, about 11% being singletons. This clonotype was observed a handful of times. This sample also belongs to another study, concerning T cells expressing NK-cell markers. From that paper: The TCR beta cDNA came from 5'RACE template switching with UMIs. Sorted T-cell subsets CD3+CD56+NKG2C+, CD3+CD56+NKG2C- and CD3+CD56-NKG2C+ were TCR beta-sequenced. Dominant NKG2C+ clonotype frequencies of about 1.0-8% of CD8+ T cells were measured in five or six donors.

This sequence joins TRBV7-2 and TRBJ2-7; D might be TRBD1 (6 bases). This sample comprised PBMCs from blood, obtained on the day of vaccination. The TCR sequence derives from a middle-aged man who received an inactivated influenza vaccine. DNA of the CDR3: TGTGCCAGCAGCCCCCAGGGGACGATCTACGAGCAGTACTTC. Its translation is CASSPQGTIYEQYF.